The clone carrying this T cell receptor (beta chain) was recorded once. The CDR3 runs to 15 residues. The germline V and J ends were trimmed by 6 bases and 0 bases, with 12 bases remaining between them. Germline V gene sequence: CDR1 WSHSY, CDR2 SAAADI. Sequencing used immunoSEQ multiplex PCR; TCRdb keeps in-frame clones, though not all of them. Of 200,000 to 250,000 clones listed, roughly 90% are singletons. The sample belongs to a study of blood T cell repertoires in COVID-19. Background on the study: Specimens from acute and convalescent COVID-19 originated in the United States, Italy and Spain.

The sample taken for sequencing was peripheral blood. The chain carries TRBV10-2 and TRBJ1-5, with D unclear. The TCR comes from a man younger than 45 who had recovered from COVID-19. The CDR3 nucleotides read TGCGCCAGCAGCGGACCGGGATATAGCAATCAGCCCCAGCATTTT. Translating it yields CASSGPGYSNQPQHF.